This T cell receptor (beta chain) came from a study of sequential checkpoint blockade in melanoma. Sequencing used immunoSEQ multiplex PCR; TCRdb keeps in-frame clones, though not all of them. The table has 25,000 to 30,000 clones, about 80% seen once. CDR3 size: 16 residues. The V and J ends lost 3 bases and 6 bases, in that order; junction bases with no gene match: 7. Germline V gene data show CDR1 as MGHRA and CDR2 as YSYEKL. The treatment: randomized to nivolumab then ipilimumab (arm A) or the reverse (arm B). Patients had received no earlier DNA-damaging chemotherapy. Sorted cells were live CD3+CD8+, lacking CD19 and CD56, from PBMCs.

The source was CD8+ T cells sorted from blood (inferred from file names), collected from a patient given nivolumab and ipilimumab in sequence. This chain links TRBV4-1 with TRBJ2-2; 10 bases fit TRBD1. The receptor was derived from a human donor with melanoma. Written as DNA, the CDR3 is TGCGCCAGCAGCCATAGGACAGGGGGAAAGGCCGGGGAGCTGTTTTTT. Amino acids: CASSHRTGGKAGELFF.